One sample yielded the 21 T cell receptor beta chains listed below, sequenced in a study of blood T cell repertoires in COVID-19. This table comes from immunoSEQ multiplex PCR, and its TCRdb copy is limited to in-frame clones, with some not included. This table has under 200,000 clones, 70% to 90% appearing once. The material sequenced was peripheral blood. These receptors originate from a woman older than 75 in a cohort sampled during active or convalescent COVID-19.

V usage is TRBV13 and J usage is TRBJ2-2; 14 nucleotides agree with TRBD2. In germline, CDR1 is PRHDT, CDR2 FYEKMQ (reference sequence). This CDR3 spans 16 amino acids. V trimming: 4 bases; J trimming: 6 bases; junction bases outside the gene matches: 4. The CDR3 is CASSSTTSGGAGELFF. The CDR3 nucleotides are TGTGCCAGCAGCTCGACGACTAGCGGGGGGGCCGGGGAGCTGTTTTTT. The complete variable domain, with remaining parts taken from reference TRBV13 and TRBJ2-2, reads AAGVIQSPRHLIKEKRETATLKCYPIPRHDTVYWYQQGPGQDPQFLISFYEKMQSDKGSIPDRFSAQQFSDYHSELNMSSLELGDSALYFCASSSTTSGGAGELFFGEGSRLTVL.

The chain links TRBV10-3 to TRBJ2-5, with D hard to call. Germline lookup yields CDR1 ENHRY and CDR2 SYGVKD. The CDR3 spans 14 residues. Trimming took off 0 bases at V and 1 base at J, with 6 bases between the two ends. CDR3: CAISESHSQETQYF. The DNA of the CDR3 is TGTGCCATCAGTGAGTCACACAGCCAAGAGACCCAGTACTTC.

The CDR3 DNA sequence: TGTGCCAGCAAGCGGGGCGGGACTACTAACTATGGCTACACCTTC. This encodes CASKRGGTTNYGYTF. The rearrangement joins TRBV6-5 to TRBJ1-2; D perhaps matches TRBD1 (5 bases). There are 15 residues in the CDR3. Germline V gene data show CDR1 as MNHEY and CDR2 as SVGAGI. Trimming left V 7 bases short and J 0 bases short, with 15 bases between.

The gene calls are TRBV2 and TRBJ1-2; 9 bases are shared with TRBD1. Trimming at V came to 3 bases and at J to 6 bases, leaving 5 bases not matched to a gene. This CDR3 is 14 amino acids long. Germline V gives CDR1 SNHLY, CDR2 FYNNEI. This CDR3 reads CASSEGQGYDGYTF. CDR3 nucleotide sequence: TGTGCCAGCAGTGAGGGACAGGGATATGATGGCTACACCTTC.

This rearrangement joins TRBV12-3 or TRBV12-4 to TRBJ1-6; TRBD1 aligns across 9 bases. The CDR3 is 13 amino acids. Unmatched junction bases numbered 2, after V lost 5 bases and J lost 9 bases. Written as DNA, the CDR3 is TGTGCCAGCAGTACAGGGGGCAGTTCACCCCTCCACTTT. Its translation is CASSTGGSSPLHF.

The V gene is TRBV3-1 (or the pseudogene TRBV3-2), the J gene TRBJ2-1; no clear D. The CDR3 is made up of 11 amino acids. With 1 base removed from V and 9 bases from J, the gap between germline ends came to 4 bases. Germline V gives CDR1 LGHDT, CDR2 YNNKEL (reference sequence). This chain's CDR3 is CASSQGAEQFF. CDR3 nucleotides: TGTGCCAGCAGCCAAGGGGCTGAGCAGTTCTTC.

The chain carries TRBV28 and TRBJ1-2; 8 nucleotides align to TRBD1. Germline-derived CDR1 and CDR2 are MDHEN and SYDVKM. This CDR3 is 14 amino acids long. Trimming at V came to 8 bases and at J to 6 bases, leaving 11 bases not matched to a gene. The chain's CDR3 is CASHLLPTGDGYTF. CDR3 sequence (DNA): TGTGCCAGCCATCTTCTTCCGACAGGGGATGGCTACACCTTC.

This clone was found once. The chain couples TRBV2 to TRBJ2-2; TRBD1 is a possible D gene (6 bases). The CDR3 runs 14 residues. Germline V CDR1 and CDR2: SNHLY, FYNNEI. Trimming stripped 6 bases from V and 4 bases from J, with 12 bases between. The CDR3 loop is CASRVGATTGELFF. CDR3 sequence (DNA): TGTGCCAGCAGAGTGGGGGCGACCACCGGGGAGCTGTTTTTT.

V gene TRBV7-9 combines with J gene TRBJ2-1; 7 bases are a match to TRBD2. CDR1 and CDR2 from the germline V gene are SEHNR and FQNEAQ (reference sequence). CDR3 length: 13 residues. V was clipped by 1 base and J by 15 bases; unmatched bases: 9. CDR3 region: CASSLETSDHAFF. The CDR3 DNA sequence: TGTGCCAGCAGCTTAGAAACTAGCGACCATGCGTTCTTC.

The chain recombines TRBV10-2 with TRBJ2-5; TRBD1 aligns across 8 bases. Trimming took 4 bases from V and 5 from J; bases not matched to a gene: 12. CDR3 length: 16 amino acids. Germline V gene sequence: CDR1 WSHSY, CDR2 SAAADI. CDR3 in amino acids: CASSVPLGRGLETQYF. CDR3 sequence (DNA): TGCGCCAGCAGTGTTCCCTTAGGCAGGGGGCTGGAGACCCAGTACTTC.

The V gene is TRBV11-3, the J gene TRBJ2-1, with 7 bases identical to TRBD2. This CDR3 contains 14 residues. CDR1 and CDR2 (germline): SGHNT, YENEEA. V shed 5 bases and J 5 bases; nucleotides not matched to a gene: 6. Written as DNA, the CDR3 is TGTGCCAGCAGCCCAACTAGCGCCGACAATGAGCAGTTCTTC. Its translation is CASSPTSADNEQFF. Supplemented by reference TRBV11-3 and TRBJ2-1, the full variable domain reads EAGVVQSPRYKIIEKKQPVAFWCNPISGHNTLYWYLQNLGQGPELLIRYENEEAVDDSQLPKDRFSAERLKGVDSTLKIQPAELGDSAVYLCASSPTSADNEQFFGPGTRLTVL.

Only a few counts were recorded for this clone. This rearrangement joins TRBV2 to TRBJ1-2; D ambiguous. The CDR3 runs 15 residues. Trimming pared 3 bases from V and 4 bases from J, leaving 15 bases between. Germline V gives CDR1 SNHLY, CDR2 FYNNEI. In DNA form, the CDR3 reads TGTGCCAGCAGTGATTCAGTCGGAGGCGTCTATGGCTACACCTTC. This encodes CASSDSVGGVYGYTF.

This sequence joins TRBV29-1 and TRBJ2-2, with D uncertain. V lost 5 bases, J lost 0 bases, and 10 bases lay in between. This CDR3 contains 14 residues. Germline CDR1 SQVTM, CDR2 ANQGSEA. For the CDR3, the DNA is TGCAGCGTTACCACAGTTACGAACACCGGGGAGCTGTTTTTT. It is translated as CSVTTVTNTGELFF.

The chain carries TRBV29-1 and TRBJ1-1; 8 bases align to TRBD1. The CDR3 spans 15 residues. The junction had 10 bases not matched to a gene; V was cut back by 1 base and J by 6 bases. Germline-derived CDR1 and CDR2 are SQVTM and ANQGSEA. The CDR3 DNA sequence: TGCAGCGTTGAAGTCGGGACAGGCGGACACGCTGAAGCTTTCTTT. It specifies CSVEVGTGGHAEAFF.

The CDR3: CASSESGYTF. CDR3 DNA: TGTGCCAGCAGTGAAAGCGGCTACACCTTC. The V gene is TRBV6-1, the J gene TRBJ1-2; the D is unclear. The V end was cut by 2 bases, the J end by 8 bases, with 3 bases between. From germline, CDR1 is MNHNS and CDR2 SASEGT. The CDR3 runs 10 residues.

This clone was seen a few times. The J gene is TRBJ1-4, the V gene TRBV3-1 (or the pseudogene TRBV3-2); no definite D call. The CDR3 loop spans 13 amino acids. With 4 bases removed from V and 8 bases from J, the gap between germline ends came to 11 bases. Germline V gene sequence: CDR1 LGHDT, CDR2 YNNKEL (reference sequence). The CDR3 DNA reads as TGTGCCAGCAGCCTGGGCAGGCTCGAAAAACTGTTTTTT. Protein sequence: CASSLGRLEKLFF.

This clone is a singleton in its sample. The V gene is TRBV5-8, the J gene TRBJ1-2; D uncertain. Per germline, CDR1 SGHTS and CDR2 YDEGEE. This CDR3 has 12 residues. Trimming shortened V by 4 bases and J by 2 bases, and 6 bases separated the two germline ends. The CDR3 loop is CASSPSNYGYTF. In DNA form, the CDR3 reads TGTGCCAGCAGCCCCTCCAACTATGGCTACACCTTC.

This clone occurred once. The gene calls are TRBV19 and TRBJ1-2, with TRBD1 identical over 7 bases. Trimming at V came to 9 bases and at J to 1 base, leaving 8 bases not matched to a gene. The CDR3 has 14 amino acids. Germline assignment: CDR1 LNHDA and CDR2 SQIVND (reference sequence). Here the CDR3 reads CASRGQFFNYGYTF. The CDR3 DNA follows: TGTGCCAGCAGGGGACAGTTTTTTAACTATGGCTACACCTTC.

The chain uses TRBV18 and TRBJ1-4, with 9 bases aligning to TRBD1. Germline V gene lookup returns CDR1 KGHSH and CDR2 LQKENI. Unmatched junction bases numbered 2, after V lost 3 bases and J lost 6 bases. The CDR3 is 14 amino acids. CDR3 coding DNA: TGTGCCAGCTCACCCGGGACAGGGTATGAAAAACTGTTTTTT. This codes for CASSPGTGYEKLFF.

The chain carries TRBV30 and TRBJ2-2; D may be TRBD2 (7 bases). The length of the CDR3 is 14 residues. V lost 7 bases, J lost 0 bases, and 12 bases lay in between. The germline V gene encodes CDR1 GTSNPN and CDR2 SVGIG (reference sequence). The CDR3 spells CASRGQTNTGELFF. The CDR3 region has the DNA TGTGCCTCGCGGGGGCAGACGAACACCGGGGAGCTGTTTTTT.

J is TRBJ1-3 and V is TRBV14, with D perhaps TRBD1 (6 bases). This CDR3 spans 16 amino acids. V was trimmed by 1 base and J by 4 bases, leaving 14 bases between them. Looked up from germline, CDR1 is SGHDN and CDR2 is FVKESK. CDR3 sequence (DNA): TGTGCCAGCAGCCAAGGAATCCAGGGGCCCGGAAACACCATATATTTT. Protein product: CASSQGIQGPGNTIYF.